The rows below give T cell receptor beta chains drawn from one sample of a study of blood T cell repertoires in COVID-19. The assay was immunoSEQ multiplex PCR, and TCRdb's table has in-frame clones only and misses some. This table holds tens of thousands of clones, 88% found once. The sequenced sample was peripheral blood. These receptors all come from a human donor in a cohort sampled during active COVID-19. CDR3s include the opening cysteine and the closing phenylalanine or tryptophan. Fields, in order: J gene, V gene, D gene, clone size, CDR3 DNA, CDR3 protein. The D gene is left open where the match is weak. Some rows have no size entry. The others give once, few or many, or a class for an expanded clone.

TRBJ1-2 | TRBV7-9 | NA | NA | TGTGCCAGCACCTCCACGTCTGGCAGGGGCTATGGCTACACCTTC | CASTSTSGRGYGYTF
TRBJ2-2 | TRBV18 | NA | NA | TGTGCCAGCTCACAAGGACAAAACGGGGAGCTGTTTTTT | CASSQGQNGELFF
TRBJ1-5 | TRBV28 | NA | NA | TGTGCCAGCAGGGTGGAACAGTTCAATCAGCCCCAGCATTTT | CASRVEQFNQPQHF
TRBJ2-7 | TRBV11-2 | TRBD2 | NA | TGTGCCAGCAGCCATAGCGGGACCTACGAGCAGTACTTC | CASSHSGTYEQYF
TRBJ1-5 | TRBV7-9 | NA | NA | TGTGCCAGCAGCTTAAGTCCCCCGGGCAATCAGCCCCAGCATTTT | CASSLSPPGNQPQHF
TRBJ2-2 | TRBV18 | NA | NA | TGTGCCAGCTCATACCAGCGAGGGAAACCCACCGGGGAGCTGTTTTTT | CASSYQRGKPTGELFF
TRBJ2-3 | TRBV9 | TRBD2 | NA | TGTGCCAGCAGCCCCTCCTTGCTAGCGGGGGGCACAGATACGCAGTATTTT | CASSPSLLAGGTDTQYF
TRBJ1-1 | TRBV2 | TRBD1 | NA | TGTGCCAGCAGTAAACAGGGGGCCGTCGACACTGAAGCTTTCTTT | CASSKQGAVDTEAFF
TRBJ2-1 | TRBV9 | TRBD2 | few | TGTGCCAGCAGCCCGCGGGGGAACCGGGTCAATGAGCAGTTCTTC | CASSPRGNRVNEQFF
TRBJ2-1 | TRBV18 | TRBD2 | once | TGTGCCAGCTCTCCTCGACTAGCTCACGAGAAGGAGCAGTTCTTC | CASSPRLAHEKEQFF
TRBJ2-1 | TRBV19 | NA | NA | TGTGCCAGTAGTTTAAGCGCCAATGAGCAGTTCTTC | CASSLSANEQFF
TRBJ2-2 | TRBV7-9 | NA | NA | TGTGCCAGCAGCCCCGAATTGGGGCGCGGCACCGGGGAGCTGTTTTTT | CASSPELGRGTGELFF
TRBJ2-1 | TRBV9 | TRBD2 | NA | TGTGCCAGCAGCGTAGGACTAGCGGGACCCAATGAGCAGTTCTTC | CASSVGLAGPNEQFF
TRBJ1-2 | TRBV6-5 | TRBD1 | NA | TGTGCCAGCGCTTCGACGGCGGCAGGGGGGCATGGCTACACCTTC | CASASTAAGGHGYTF
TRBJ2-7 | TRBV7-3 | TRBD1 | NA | TGTGCCAGCAGCTTGGACAGGGGACGCTACGAGCAGTACTTC | CASSLDRGRYEQYF
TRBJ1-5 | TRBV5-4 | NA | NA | TGTGCCAGCAGCTTGGTCGGCGGAGGAGATCGGCCCCAGCATTTT | CASSLVGGGDRPQHF
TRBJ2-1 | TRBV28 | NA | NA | TGTGCCAGCAGCTTTTCGCCCTTTTTCGGGATAAATGAGCAGTTCTTC | CASSFSPFFGINEQFF
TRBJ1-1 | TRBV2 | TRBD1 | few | TGTGCCAGCAGGGGACAGGGATCGAAAAACACTGAAGCTTTCTTT | CASRGQGSKNTEAFF
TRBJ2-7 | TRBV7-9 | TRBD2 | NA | TGTGCCAGCAGCTTAGCTCCCGGGACTAGCGGCTCCTACGAGCAGTACTTC | CASSLAPGTSGSYEQYF
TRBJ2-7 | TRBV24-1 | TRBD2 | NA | TGTGCCACCAGTGATTTGCGGGAGGGGTCCTACTACGAGCAGTACTTC | CATSDLREGSYYEQYF
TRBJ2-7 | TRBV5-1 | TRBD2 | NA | TGCGCCAGCAGCAGGGGGGAAAGCGGGGGCCTCCGCGAGCAGTACTTC | CASSRGESGGLREQYF
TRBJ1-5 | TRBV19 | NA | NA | TGTGCCAGTAGTATAAAGGGGACAAGCAATCAGCCCCAGCATTTT | CASSIKGTSNQPQHF
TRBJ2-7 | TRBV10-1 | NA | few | TGCGCCAGCAGCTCTTCCGGGACACCAAAAGCCTACGAGCAGTACTTC | CASSSSGTPKAYEQYF
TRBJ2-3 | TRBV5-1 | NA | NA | TGCGCCAGCAGTCCTATGACTGCCGCCGGGGCAGATACGCAGTATTTT | CASSPMTAAGADTQYF
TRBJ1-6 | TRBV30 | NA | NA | TGTGCCTGGACCCTCCCACGGGCGGGTAATTCACCCCTCCACTTT | CAWTLPRAGNSPLHF
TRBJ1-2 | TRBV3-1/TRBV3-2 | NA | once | TGTGCCAGCAGCCAAGTCTATCGCGGGGGTCACTATGGCTACACCTTC | CASSQVYRGGHYGYTF
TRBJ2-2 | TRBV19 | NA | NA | TGTGCCAGTAGTATTCTAAACAGGCCCGGGGGTAACACCGGGGAGCTGTTTTTT | CASSILNRPGGNTGELFF
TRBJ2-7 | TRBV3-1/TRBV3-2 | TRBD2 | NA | TGTGCCAGCAGCCAAGATCATGCGGGAGGGAGCCACGAGCAGTACTTC | CASSQDHAGGSHEQYF
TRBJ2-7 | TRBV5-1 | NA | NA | TGCGCCAGCAGCCTCAGGGTTTCCTACGAGCAGTACTTC | CASSLRVSYEQYF
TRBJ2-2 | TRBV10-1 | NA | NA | TGCGCCAGCAGTGAGCAGGGCGCGAACACCGGGGAGCTGTTTTTT | CASSEQGANTGELFF
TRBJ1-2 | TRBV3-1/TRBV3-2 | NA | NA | TGTGCCAGCAGCCAAGATCCCAGACAAACTAACTATGGCTACACCTTC | CASSQDPRQTNYGYTF
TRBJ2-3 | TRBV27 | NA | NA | TGTGCCAGCAGTTTATGGCGTGGGCAATTTACTAGCACAGATACGCAGTATTTT | CASSLWRGQFTSTDTQYF
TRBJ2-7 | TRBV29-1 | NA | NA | TGCAGCGGCGGCCCGGGTGACGAGCAGTACTTC | CSGGPGDEQYF
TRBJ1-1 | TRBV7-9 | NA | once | TGTGCCAGCAGCTTCGGACAGTCGAACACTGAAGCTTTCTTT | CASSFGQSNTEAFF